This TCR beta chain is drawn from a study of T cells after yellow fever vaccination. The CDR3 is made up of 15 amino acids. The V segment lost 3 bases and the J segment 4 bases; nucleotides outside the gene matches: 6. A few counts support this clonotype. UMIs and a universal primer site were added when TCR cDNA was made by 5'RACE template switching. TCRdb reprocessed the 5' RACE reads via MiXCR and lists one record per CDR3 protein. The sample yields roughly 520,000 distinct CDR3 sequences, 21% seen once. Sequences were derived from PBMCs, sampled around 3 weeks after the first yellow fever vaccination. This receptor was taken from a man aged 18 to 29 who received the YFV17D yellow fever vaccine. The chain combines TRBV12-3 or TRBV12-4 with TRBJ2-3; 8 bases are a match to TRBD1. The CDR3 reads CASSFGRGRADTQYF. The CDR3 nucleotides are TGTGCCAGCAGTTTCGGCAGGGGGCGGGCAGATACGCAGTATTTT.